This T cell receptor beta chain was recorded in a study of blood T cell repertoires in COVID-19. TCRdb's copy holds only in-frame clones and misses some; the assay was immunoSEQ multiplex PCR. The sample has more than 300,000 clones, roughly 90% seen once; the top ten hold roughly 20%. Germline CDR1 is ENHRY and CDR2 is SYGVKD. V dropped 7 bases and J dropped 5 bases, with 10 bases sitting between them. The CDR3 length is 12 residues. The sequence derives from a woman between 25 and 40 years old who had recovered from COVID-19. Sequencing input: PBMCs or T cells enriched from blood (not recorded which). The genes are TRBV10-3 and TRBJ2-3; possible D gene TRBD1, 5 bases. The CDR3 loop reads CAIKGEVDTQYF. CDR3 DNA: TGTGCCATCAAAGGGGAAGTAGATACGCAGTATTTT.